One sample yielded the 15 T cell receptor beta chains listed below, sequenced in a study of T cell responses to AZD1222 COVID-19 vaccine. The repertoire was sequenced with immunoSEQ multiplex PCR; TCRdb's copy has only in-frame clones and lacks some. The sample contains some 130,000 clones, approximately 91% of which appear only once. Sequencing was performed on peripheral blood, taken on day 0 of AZD1222 vaccination. The receptor set was obtained from an adult in good health.

The J gene is TRBJ2-7, the V gene TRBV9; no reliable D call. CDR3 length: 14 amino acids. The germline gives CDR1 SGDLS, CDR2 YYNGEE. Trimming removed 6 bases from V and 2 bases from J, with 15 bases in between. The DNA for the CDR3 is TGTGCCAGCAACACAGATGGTATCGCCTACGAGCAGTACTTC. This sequence encodes CASNTDGIAYEQYF.

The V call is TRBV19, the J call TRBJ1-3, with D maybe TRBD1 (6 bases). The CDR3 has 15 amino acids. In germline, CDR1 is LNHDA, CDR2 SQIVND (reference sequence). V was shortened by 10 bases and J by 5 bases, with 21 bases between the two germline ends. The DNA for the CDR3 is TGTGCCACGTCGACAGGCAGGACTAGCAGAAACACCATATATTTT. Its translation: CATSTGRTSRNTIYF.

The V call is TRBV2, the J call TRBJ2-7; 8 nucleotides agree with TRBD1. The CDR3 sequence is 15 residues long. Germline V CDR1 and CDR2: SNHLY, FYNNEI. Unmatched junction bases numbered 11, after V lost 8 bases and J lost 2 bases. The CDR3 DNA reads TGTGCCAGCCGGACAGGGAGGACACTTGCCTACGAGCAGTACTTC. Amino acids: CASRTGRTLAYEQYF.

The chain carries TRBV5-6 and TRBJ2-3; D is unresolved. With 1 base removed from V and 4 bases from J, the gap between germline ends came to 13 bases. CDR3 length: 15 amino acids. Germline CDR1 reads SGHDT; CDR2 reads YYEEEE. The CDR3, as DNA: TGTGCCAGCAGCTTGCCCCTAGGGAACGCAGATACGCAGTATTTT. This sequence encodes CASSLPLGNADTQYF.

The rearrangement links TRBV29-1 to TRBJ1-2; tentative D call: TRBD1 (5 bases). V lost 3 bases and J 4 bases, leaving 12 bases between the germline ends. Germline values: CDR1 SQVTM, CDR2 ANQGSEA. This CDR3 region has 13 residues. Here the CDR3 DNA reads TGCAGCGTTGAGGGGGGAGACGCCTATGGCTACACCTTC. This gives the protein CSVEGGDAYGYTF.

The genes are TRBV28 and TRBJ2-7, with D tentatively TRBD1 or TRBD2 (5 bases each). This CDR3 is 15 amino acids long. V shed 3 bases and J shed 3 bases, with 15 bases lying between them. CDR1 and CDR2 (germline): MDHEN, SYDVKM. CDR3 region: CASSFSLTGRYEQYF. CDR3 DNA sequence: TGTGCCAGCAGTTTTTCTTTGACGGGACGCTACGAGCAGTACTTC.

The V and J genes are TRBV3-1 (or the pseudogene TRBV3-2) and TRBJ2-1; 8 bases match TRBD2. The CDR3 runs to 16 residues. The ends lost 5 bases at V and 7 bases at J; junction bases unmatched: 13. Germline V gene sequence: CDR1 LGHDT, CDR2 YNNKEL (reference sequence). The CDR3 DNA follows: TGTGCCAGCAGCTACCCCTCCGCGACTAGCGTTAATGAGCAGTTCTTC. Protein sequence: CASSYPSATSVNEQFF.

J is TRBJ2-7 and V is TRBV20-1; D is uncertain. Trimming pared 4 bases from V and 3 bases from J, leaving 7 bases between. Germline V gives CDR1 DFQATT, CDR2 SNEGSKA (reference sequence). The CDR3 consists of 11 residues. The CDR3 region has the DNA TGCAGTGCTACCGCCGACTACGAGCAGTACTTC. This sequence encodes CSATADYEQYF.

The chain combines TRBV28 with TRBJ2-7, with D tentatively TRBD2 (5 bases). Trimming cost V 7 bases and J 2 bases, with 12 bases left between them. Per the germline V gene, CDR1 is MDHEN and CDR2 is SYDVKM. The CDR3 is made up of 13 amino acids. The CDR3 region has the DNA TGTGCCAGCATCACCGACTACCCCTACGAGCAGTACTTC. Protein: CASITDYPYEQYF.

V gene TRBV15 combines with J gene TRBJ1-3; D ambiguous. The CDR3 spans 12 residues. Germline V gene data show CDR1 as LNHNV and CDR2 as YYDKDF (reference sequence). V gave up 3 bases and J gave up 0 bases, with 0 bases separating them. The DNA of the CDR3 is TGTGCCACCAGCAGCTCTGGAAACACCATATATTTT. Encoded protein: CATSSSGNTIYF.

V gene TRBV3-1 (or the pseudogene TRBV3-2) combines with J gene TRBJ1-2, with 10 nucleotides matching TRBD1. J gave up 3 bases and V 6 bases, and 10 bases lay outside the gene matches. This CDR3 has 16 amino acids. Germline CDR1 reads LGHDT; CDR2 reads YNNKEL (reference sequence). The DNA of the CDR3 is TGTGCCAGCAGAATGGACAGGGGGGCCGTAGACTATGGCTACACCTTC. Protein: CASRMDRGAVDYGYTF.

As concerns this clone: This sample includes further DNA sequences coding for the same CDR3. This chain's CDR3 is CASSEARGSYEQYF. CDR3 in DNA: TGTGCCAGCAGTGAGGCCAGGGGCTCCTACGAGCAGTACTTC. The chain has TRBV6-1 and TRBJ2-7, with D possibly TRBD1 on 6 matching bases. The CDR3 has 14 residues. From germline, CDR1 is MNHNS and CDR2 SASEGT. Trimming shortened V by 3 bases and J by 0 bases, and 9 bases separated the two germline ends.

The rearrangement joins TRBV19 to TRBJ1-1, with D tentatively TRBD1 (5 bases). The germline CDR1 and CDR2 sequences are LNHDA and SQIVND (reference sequence). Deletions cut 3 bases from V and 10 bases from J, with 9 bases between. The CDR3 is 11 residues long. DNA for the CDR3: TGTGCCAGTAGTATCGGGGGGAGAGCTTTCTTT. Translation: CASSIGGRAFF.

The chain has TRBV28 and TRBJ1-3; D is ambiguous. From germline, CDR1 is MDHEN and CDR2 SYDVKM. V lost 4 bases and J 4 bases, leaving 8 bases between the germline ends. The CDR3 spans 13 residues. The DNA for the CDR3 is TGTGCCAGCAGTTATGGGCAAGGAAACACCATATATTTT. The encoded protein is CASSYGQGNTIYF.

The chain carries TRBV2 and TRBJ1-1; 10 bases align to TRBD1. With V trimmed by 9 bases and J by 3 bases, 13 bases remained unmatched. The CDR3 is 16 amino acids. Germline V gives CDR1 SNHLY, CDR2 FYNNEI. CDR3 sequence reads: CARTGQGLIVDTEAFF. The CDR3 nucleotides read TGTGCCAGGACGGGACAGGGGTTGATCGTTGACACTGAAGCTTTCTTT.